Included here is one T cell receptor beta chain sequence, with context. Its antigen remains unidentified. The entry originates in a study of vaccination effects on CD4 cells after COVID-19. Study-level points and caveats: Among infection- and vaccine-induced clones, marked clonal contraction occurred late after vaccination. There was only 1 of 255 vaccine-induced clones in healthy vaccinees that cross-reacted with common cold coronaviruses.

The protocol was immunoSEQ multiplex PCR, while the TCRdb copy is restricted to in-frame clones and leaves out a portion. The sample yields about 27,000 clones, around 75% seen once. The CDR3 has 12 residues. The germline V and J ends were trimmed by 4 bases and 5 bases, with 11 bases remaining between them. Germline assignment: CDR1 SQVTM and CDR2 ANQGSEA. Pools of viral peptides were used by the ViraFEST assay to expand antigen-specific CD4+ T cells ahead of sequencing. CD4+ T cells were isolated after 10 days of culture. Nucleocapsid antibodies stayed negative before and after vaccination, showing no earlier SARS-CoV-2 infection. Every well got around 2 million PBMC, which were grown with 8.5 to 10 IU/ml IL-2 and about 10 ug/ml peptides. Both day 3 and day 7 saw half the medium replaced with IL-2 medium.

This sample comprised CD4+ T cells from PBMCs cultured with HCoV-NL63 spike peptides, obtained before COVID-19 vaccination. The rearrangement joins TRBV29-1 to TRBJ2-5; tentative D call: TRBD2 (7 bases). The TCR comes from a human donor who received a COVID-19 vaccine. CDR3 in amino acids: CSVGGGSETQYF. CDR3 sequence (DNA): TGCAGCGTTGGGGGGGGCAGCGAGACCCAGTACTTC. Using reference TRBV29-1 and TRBJ2-5 for the parts outside the CDR3, the full variable domain is SAVISQKPSRDICQRGTSLTIQCQVDSQVTMMFWYRQQPGQSLTLIATANQGSEATYESGFVIDKFPISRPNLTFSTLTVSNMSPEDSSIYLCSVGGGSETQYFGPGTRLLVL.